What follows are 5 T cell receptor beta chains derived from one specimen sequenced in a study of blood T cell repertoires in COVID-19 (dated by TCRdb to 2020 to 2021). Library preparation employed the immunoSEQ multiplex PCR assay. Entries here come from immuneACCESS through TCRdb and include only in-frame sequences with V and J called. Some clones fail to appear in such tables; in the studies checked, an unresolved V gene covers under half of the shortfall, and the cause of the remainder is unknown. In this sample the table shows some 200,000 clones, around four fifths of which occur a single time. Of the sample, approximately 15% is held by the ten largest clones. The sequencing sample was made of PBMCs or T cells enriched from blood (not recorded which). The receptors derive from a woman in her forties or fifties who had recovered from COVID-19.

The gene calls are TRBV7-2 and TRBJ2-3; no firm D call. CDR1 is SGHTA and CDR2 is FQGNSA in the germline V gene. The CDR3 spans 13 residues. The V gene lost 2 bases and the J gene lost 2 bases, with 5 bases spanning the gap. This CDR3 reads CASSLSLTDTQYF. The CDR3, as DNA: TGTGCCAGCAGCTTATCCCTCACAGATACGCAGTATTTT.

The V and J genes are TRBV6-5 and TRBJ1-1, with a tentative D call TRBD1 (6 bases). In germline, CDR1 is MNHEY, CDR2 SVGAGI. The V gene lost 7 bases and the J gene lost 5 bases, with 20 bases spanning the gap. The CDR3 sequence is 15 residues long. Here the CDR3 DNA reads TGTGCCAGCATTCCCGACGGGGAGGGGGGTACTGAAGCTTTCTTT. It is translated as CASIPDGEGGTEAFF.

The chain has TRBV7-9 and TRBJ2-4; 12 bases match TRBD1. CDR1 SEHNR and CDR2 FQNEAQ come from the germline V gene (reference sequence). The CDR3 sequence is 13 residues long. The J segment lost 8 bases and the V segment lost 6 bases, leaving 2 bases of the junction unmatched. CDR3: CASRGTGGDIQYF. Written as DNA, the CDR3 is TGTGCCAGCAGAGGGACAGGGGGCGACATTCAGTACTTC. The entire variable domain, with the rest obtained from reference TRBV7-9 and TRBJ2-4, is as follows: DTGVSQNPRHKITKRGQNVTFRCDPISEHNRLYWYRQTLGQGPEFLTYFQNEAQLEKSRLLSDRFSAERPKGSFSTLEIQRTEQGDSAMYLCASRGTGGDIQYFGAGTRLSVL.

The chain has TRBV28 and TRBJ2-1, with TRBD2 identical over 15 bases. The length of the CDR3 is 16 residues. The germline V gene has CDR1 MDHEN and CDR2 SYDVKM. The trim removed 5 bases at V and 8 bases at J, leaving 7 bases unmatched. CDR3 amino acids: CASSERTSGRAYEQFF. As DNA, the CDR3 is TGTGCCAGCAGTGAACGGACTAGCGGGAGGGCTTATGAGCAGTTCTTC.

This clone came up once. The chain combines TRBV11-2 with TRBJ1-1, with D unresolved. The CDR3 totals 13 residues. The V end was cut by 2 bases, the J end by 7 bases, with 11 bases between. Germline assignment: CDR1 SGHAT and CDR2 FQNNGV. CDR3 in amino acids: CASSLTTDNEAFF. In nucleotides, the CDR3 is TGTGCCAGCAGCTTAACCACAGACAATGAAGCTTTCTTT.